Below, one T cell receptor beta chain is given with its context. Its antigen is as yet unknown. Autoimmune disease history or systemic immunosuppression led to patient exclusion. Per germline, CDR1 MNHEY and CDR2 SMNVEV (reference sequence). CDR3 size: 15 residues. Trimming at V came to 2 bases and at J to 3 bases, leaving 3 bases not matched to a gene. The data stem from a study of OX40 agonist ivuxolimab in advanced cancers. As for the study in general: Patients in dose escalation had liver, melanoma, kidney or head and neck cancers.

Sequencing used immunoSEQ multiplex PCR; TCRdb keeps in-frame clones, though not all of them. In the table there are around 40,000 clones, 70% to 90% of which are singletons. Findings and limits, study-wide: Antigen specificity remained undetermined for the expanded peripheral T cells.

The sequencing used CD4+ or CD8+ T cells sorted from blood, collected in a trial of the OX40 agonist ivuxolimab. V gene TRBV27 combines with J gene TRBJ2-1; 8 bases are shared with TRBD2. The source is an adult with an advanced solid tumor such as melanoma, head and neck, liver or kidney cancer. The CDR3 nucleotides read TGTGCCAGCAGTTTACGGGAGGGAGGCTACAATGAGCAGTTCTTC. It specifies CASSLREGGYNEQFF.